Included here is one T cell receptor (beta chain) sequence, with context. An end of the junction does not agree with germline; a read error may underlie this. This sample is part of a study of OX40 agonist ivuxolimab in advanced cancers. Germline CDR1 MGHDK, CDR2 SYGVNS. The CDR3 contains 14 residues. The method was immunoSEQ multiplex PCR; TCRdb's version includes in-frame clones alone and lacks a portion of them. The sample yields tens of thousands of clones, about 92% seen once. The chain combines TRBV25-1 with TRBJ1-1; a possible D gene is TRBD1 (5 bases). The input for sequencing was CD4+ or CD8+ T cells sorted from blood, taken in a trial of the OX40 agonist ivuxolimab. This clonotype was sampled from an adult with an advanced solid tumor such as melanoma, head and neck, liver or kidney cancer. CDR3 loop: CASSPGLGNTEAFF. The CDR3 nucleotides read TGTGCTAGCAGCCCGGGACTGGGGAACACTGAAGCTTTCTTT.